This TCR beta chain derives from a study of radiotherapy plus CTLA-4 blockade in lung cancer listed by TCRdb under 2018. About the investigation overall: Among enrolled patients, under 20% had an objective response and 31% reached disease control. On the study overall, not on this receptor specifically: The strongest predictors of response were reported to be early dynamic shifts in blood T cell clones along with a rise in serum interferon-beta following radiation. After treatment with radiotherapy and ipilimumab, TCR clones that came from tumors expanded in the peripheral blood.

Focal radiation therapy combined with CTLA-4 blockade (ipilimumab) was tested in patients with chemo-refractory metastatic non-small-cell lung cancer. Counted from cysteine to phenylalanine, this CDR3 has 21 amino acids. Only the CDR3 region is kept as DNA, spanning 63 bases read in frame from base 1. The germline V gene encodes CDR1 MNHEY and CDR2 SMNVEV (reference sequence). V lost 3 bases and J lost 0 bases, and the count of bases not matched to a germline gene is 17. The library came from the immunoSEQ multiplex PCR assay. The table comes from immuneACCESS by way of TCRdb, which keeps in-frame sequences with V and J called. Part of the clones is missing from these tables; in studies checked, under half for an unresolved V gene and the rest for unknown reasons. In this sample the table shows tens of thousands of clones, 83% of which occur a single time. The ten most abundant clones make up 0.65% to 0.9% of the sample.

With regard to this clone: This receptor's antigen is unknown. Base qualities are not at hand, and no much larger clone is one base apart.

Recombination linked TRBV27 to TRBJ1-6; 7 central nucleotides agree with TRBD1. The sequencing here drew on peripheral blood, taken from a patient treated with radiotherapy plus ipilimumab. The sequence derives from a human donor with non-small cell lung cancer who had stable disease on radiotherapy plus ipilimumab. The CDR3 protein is CASSFSTGSGSLISYNSPLHF. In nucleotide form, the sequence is TGTGCCAGCAGTTTCTCGACAGGGTCAGGGTCCCTTATCTCCTATAATTCACCCCTCCACTTT.